These T cell receptor beta chains were read from a single sample in a study of T cell responses to AZD1222 COVID-19 vaccine. Sequenced by immunoSEQ multiplex PCR; TCRdb stores in-frame clones only, minus some. This sample has 95,000 to 150,000 clones, with around 88% found just once. Sequenced here: peripheral blood, sampled on day 0 of MenACWY control vaccination. These TCRs come from an adult in good health. Each CDR3 is given with its conserved first and last residue. A D gene is named only where the DNA matches it firmly. A clone size is listed for some rows: how often the clone was seen (once, few, many), or a class if it is expanded.

>.|TRBJ2-7|.|TRBV5-6
CASSSPGTSHEQYF
TGTGCCAGCAGCTCACCCGGGACATCCCACGAGCAGTACTTC
>.|TRBJ2-2|.|TRBV10-1
CASSLGTGELFF
TGCGCCAGCAGCCTTGGCACCGGGGAGCTGTTTTTT
>.|TRBJ2-1|.|TRBV6-6
CASSPLGNEQFF
TGTGCCAGCAGCCCACTGGGTAATGAGCAGTTCTTC
>.|TRBJ1-6|.|TRBV10-2
CASSQGPYNSPLHF
TGCGCCAGCAGCCAGGGACCCTATAATTCACCCCTCCACTTT
>.|TRBJ2-7|.|TRBV6-5
CASRGDRFEQYF
TGTGCCAGCAGGGGAGACAGGTTTGAGCAGTACTTC
>TRBD1|TRBJ1-6|few|TRBV18
CASSPQEGGGHNSPLHF
TGTGCCAGCTCACCACAGGAAGGGGGCGGACATAATTCACCCCTCCACTTT
>.|TRBJ2-7|.|TRBV29-1
CSVAVEYEQYF
TGCAGCGTTGCAGTGGAGTACGAGCAGTACTTC
>TRBD2|TRBJ2-2|.|TRBV11-2
CASSLAASGTTGELFF
TGTGCCAGCAGCTTAGCCGCTAGCGGGACCACCGGGGAGCTGTTTTTT
>TRBD2|TRBJ2-3|.|TRBV10-1
CASSDSGNTGYTQYF
TGCGCCAGCAGTGATAGCGGGAATACCGGGTATACGCAGTATTTT
>.|TRBJ2-2|.|TRBV24-1
CATSDNPGELFF
TGTGCCACCAGTGACAATCCCGGGGAGCTGTTTTTT
>.|TRBJ1-1|.|TRBV6-5
CASKFGNTEAFF
TGTGCCAGCAAGTTTGGGAACACTGAAGCTTTCTTT
>.|TRBJ2-3|once|TRBV7-2
CASSLRPGSDTDTQYF
TGTGCCAGCAGCTTACGCCCGGGATCGGACACAGATACGCAGTATTTT
>.|TRBJ2-5|.|TRBV11-2
CASSLGWVQETQYF
TGTGCCAGCAGCTTAGGATGGGTCCAAGAGACCCAGTACTTC
>.|TRBJ2-1|.|TRBV3-1/TRBV3-2
CASSQVLVHNEQFF
TGTGCCAGCAGCCAAGTCCTGGTCCACAATGAGCAGTTCTTC
>TRBD2|TRBJ2-7|.|TRBV5-6
CASSSTGTSKYEQYF
TGTGCCAGCAGCTCTACCGGGACTAGCAAATACGAGCAGTACTTC
>TRBD2|TRBJ2-1|once|TRBV11-3
CASSPSHRLARNEQFF
TGTGCCAGCAGCCCATCCCACCGACTAGCGAGGAATGAGCAGTTCTTC
>TRBD2|TRBJ2-2|.|TRBV29-1
CSVQAGGPYGELFF
TGCAGCGTACAAGCGGGAGGGCCGTACGGGGAGCTGTTTTTT
>.|TRBJ1-2|.|TRBV11-3
CASSPNRVDYGYTF
TGTGCCAGCAGCCCTAACAGGGTGGATTATGGCTACACCTTC
>.|TRBJ2-1|.|TRBV7-3
CASSLSQPKVAFNEQFF
TGTGCCAGCAGCTTATCCCAGCCCAAGGTCGCGTTTAATGAGCAGTTCTTC
>.|TRBJ2-1|once|TRBV11-2
CASSLAGIYNEQFF
TGTGCCAGCAGCTTAGCGGGTATCTACAATGAGCAGTTCTTC
>TRBD1|TRBJ1-2|.|TRBV7-9
CASSIIQGRNYGYTF
TGTGCCAGCAGCATAATACAGGGGCGTAACTATGGCTACACCTTC
>.|TRBJ2-5|.|TRBV2
CASSGGHQETQYF
TGTGCCAGCAGTGGGGGACACCAAGAGACCCAGTACTTC
>.|TRBJ2-1|.|TRBV15
CATSRATDNEQFF
TGTGCCACCAGCAGAGCCACCGACAATGAGCAGTTCTTC
>TRBD1|TRBJ2-7|.|TRBV12-3/TRBV12-4
CASSQRTGVRQYF
TGTGCCAGCAGCCAACGGACAGGGGTACGGCAGTACTTC
>.|TRBJ2-3|once|TRBV5-4
CAFGDIKSDTQYF
TGTGCCTTCGGGGACATCAAATCAGATACGCAGTATTTT
>.|TRBJ1-3|.|TRBV5-5
CASSLKENTIYF
TGTGCCAGCAGCTTGAAGGAAAACACCATATATTTT
>.|TRBJ2-7|.|TRBV5-6
CASSLAEVYEQYF
TGTGCCAGCAGCTTGGCTGAGGTCTACGAGCAGTACTTC
>.|TRBJ2-1|.|TRBV6-5
CASRRTRSSYNEQFF
TGTGCCAGCAGAAGAACTAGGAGCTCCTACAATGAGCAGTTCTTC
>TRBD1|TRBJ1-5|.|TRBV11-2
CASSLGQGGQPQHF
TGTGCCAGCAGCCTAGGACAGGGCGGCCAGCCCCAGCATTTT
>TRBD1|TRBJ2-2|.|TRBV5-1
CASSPDRGAGELFF
TGCGCCAGCAGCCCGGACAGGGGCGCCGGGGAGCTGTTTTTT
>.|TRBJ2-5|.|TRBV10-3
CAMRDTPQETQYF
TGTGCCATGCGGGACACCCCGCAGGAGACCCAGTACTTC
>TRBD2|TRBJ2-7|.|TRBV27
CASTPSGDSYEQYF
TGTGCCAGCACCCCTAGCGGCGATTCCTACGAGCAGTACTTC
>TRBD2|TRBJ2-5|.|TRBV5-4
CASSTAGGRETQYF
TGTGCCAGCAGCACAGCGGGAGGGCGGGAGACCCAGTACTTC
>.|TRBJ1-2|.|TRBV10-3
CAISDWSRSYGYTF
TGTGCCATCAGTGATTGGTCGAGGAGCTATGGCTACACCTTC
>.|TRBJ1-1|.|TRBV11-2
CASSLVQNTEAFF
TGTGCCAGCAGCTTAGTACAGAACACTGAAGCTTTCTTT
>.|TRBJ1-2|.|TRBV6-2/TRBV6-3
CASSYSVFYGYTF
TGTGCCAGCAGTTACTCGGTGTTCTATGGCTACACCTTC
>.|TRBJ2-3|.|TRBV13
CASGGSATDTQYF
TGTGCCAGCGGAGGTAGCGCCACAGATACGCAGTATTTT
>.|TRBJ1-1|.|TRBV6-2/TRBV6-3
CASSYSSGMNTEAFF
TGTGCCAGCAGTTACTCGTCTGGTATGAACACTGAAGCTTTCTTT
>.|TRBJ1-1|.|TRBV7-9
CADDLDTEAFF
TGTGCCGACGACCTGGACACTGAAGCTTTCTTT
>TRBD2|TRBJ2-3|.|TRBV7-3
CASSLRLAEQGTDTQYF
TGTGCCAGCAGCTTAAGGCTAGCGGAACAAGGCACAGATACGCAGTATTTT
>.|TRBJ2-7|.|TRBV5-1
CASSLVSGGSYEQYF
TGCGCCAGCAGCTTGGTTTCAGGAGGCTCCTACGAGCAGTACTTC
>TRBD1|TRBJ1-2|once|TRBV6-5
CASSRGQQSGYTF
TGTGCCAGCAGTAGGGGACAGCAAAGTGGCTACACCTTC
>.|TRBJ1-1|once|TRBV5-1
CASRQEGPEAFF
TGCGCCAGCAGACAAGAGGGCCCTGAAGCTTTCTTT
>.|TRBJ2-1|.|TRBV11-2
CASSFTGRGEQFF
TGTGCCAGCAGCTTTACGGGAAGAGGGGAGCAGTTCTTC
>.|TRBJ2-3|.|TRBV11-3
CASSLAVFTDTQYF
TGTGCCAGCAGCTTAGCGGTCTTTACAGATACGCAGTATTTT
>TRBD1|TRBJ1-4|.|TRBV5-1
CASSLGDRGRSNEKLFF
TGCGCCAGCAGCTTGGGGGACAGGGGGCGGTCTAATGAAAAACTGTTTTTT
>.|TRBJ1-4|.|TRBV9
CASSEVEGGKLFF
TGTGCCAGCAGCGAGGTAGAGGGAGGGAAACTGTTTTTT
>.|TRBJ2-7|.|TRBV3-1/TRBV3-2
CASSQDITYEQYF
TGTGCCAGCAGCCAGGACATAACCTACGAGCAGTACTTC
>TRBD1|TRBJ1-2|.|TRBV2
CASSSGDRGPYGYTF
TGTGCCAGCAGTTCCGGGGACAGGGGGCCCTATGGCTACACCTTC
>TRBD1|TRBJ1-5|.|TRBV30
CAWGPWDRDQKQHF
TGTGCCTGGGGCCCCTGGGACAGGGACCAAAAGCAGCATTTT
>.|TRBJ2-2|.|TRBV29-1
CSVEARGTGELFF
TGCAGCGTTGAGGCCCGGGGGACCGGGGAGCTGTTTTTT
>.|TRBJ2-7|.|TRBV11-1
CASSSIYSAYEQYF
TGTGCCAGCAGCTCAATATACAGTGCCTACGAGCAGTACTTC